This T cell receptor (beta chain) was documented in a study of OX40 agonist ivuxolimab in advanced cancers. Looking at the study overall: In this trial design, patients received ivuxolimab intravenously at 0.01 to 10 mg/kg every 2 weeks.

The table came from immunoSEQ multiplex PCR; TCRdb's copy has only in-frame clones and leaves some out. The sample carries tens of thousands of clones, about 89% recorded once. This CDR3 contains 14 residues. Germline assignment: CDR1 MNHNS and CDR2 SASEGT. Trimming took 11 bases from V and 0 from J; bases not matched to a gene: 0. General observations from the study: Mean expanded clone counts were higher in CD8+ than CD4+ T cells.

Notes on this clone: Its antigen remains unknown.

The material sequenced was CD4+ or CD8+ T cells sorted from blood, taken in a trial of the OX40 agonist ivuxolimab. This chain uses TRBV6-1 with TRBJ2-1, with 14 bases fitting TRBD2. The sequence came from an adult with an advanced solid tumor such as melanoma, head and neck, liver or kidney cancer. The DNA of the CDR3 is TGTGCCGGGACTAGCGGGGGCTCCTACAATGAGCAGTTCTTC. This sequence encodes CAGTSGGSYNEQFF.